Sequencing of this T cell receptor (beta chain) was carried out in a study of blood T cell repertoires in COVID-19. Across the whole study: Nucleic acid was either cDNA or gDNA, and it came from T cells, B-cell-depleted T cells, or PBMCs.

From germline, CDR1 is KGHSY and CDR2 FQNENV. With 0 bases removed from V and 1 base from J, the gap between germline ends came to 6 bases. The CDR3 length is 15 residues. Per the original data handling: Quantification of nucleated cells was approximated via reference gene primer amplification. The data were produced by immunoSEQ multiplex PCR, yet TCRdb's version contains in-frame clones alone and is incomplete. For V, J and clone size, that table is used; D and trimming come from the DNA. The sample lists about 140,000 clones; about 86% were seen once. This sequence was found in a woman aged 55-70 years with acute or convalescent COVID-19. Sequenced: peripheral blood. The chain joins TRBV16 to TRBJ1-4; unclear D gene. The CDR3 nucleotides are TGTGCCAGCAGCCAATCGAGAGTAACTAATGAAAAACTGTTTTTT. Translation: CASSQSRVTNEKLFF.